The source of this T cell receptor beta chain is a study of technical replicates of blood from a handful of donors. V trimming: 0 bases; J trimming: 1 base; junction bases outside the gene matches: 4. CDR1 and CDR2 (germline): SGHAT, FQNNGV. The CDR3 has 17 amino acids. Data came from immunoSEQ multiplex PCR; TCRdb stores just in-frame clones and leaves some out. In the table there are some 99,000 clones, approximately 95% of which are singletons. The sample taken for sequencing was T cells isolated from PBMCs. This TCR was recovered from a human donor in good health. The chain carries TRBV11-2 and TRBJ2-3; the match to TRBD2 covers 10 bases. The CDR3 is CASSLDLGLAGTDTQYF. The CDR3 region has the DNA TGTGCCAGCAGCTTAGACTTAGGACTAGCGGGCACAGATACGCAGTATTTT.